Listed below are T cell receptor beta chains from one sample, sequenced in a study of T cell changes during pregnancy in multiple sclerosis. The method was immunoSEQ multiplex PCR; TCRdb's version includes in-frame clones alone and lacks a portion of them. Among tens of thousands of clones, 70% to 90% were seen once, and the ten largest hold 1.2%. Sequenced material: CD4+ T cells from peripheral blood mononuclear cells, taken after pregnancy. The receptors stem from a female donor with multiple sclerosis, enrolled in a pregnancy study. CDR3s include the opening cysteine and the closing phenylalanine or tryptophan. A D gene is named only where the DNA matches it firmly. Size values are once, few and many counts, or a class for expanded clones, and some rows have none.

TRBD1	TRBV5-5	NA	TRBJ1-1	CASSSTGGIAEAFF	TGTGCCAGCAGCTCAACAGGGGGCATCGCTGAAGCTTTCTTT
NA	TRBV2	once	TRBJ2-7	CASRGLYEQYF	TGTGCCAGCCGAGGGCTCTACGAGCAGTACTTC
NA	TRBV7-7	NA	TRBJ2-2	CASSHDSTGELFF	TGTGCTAGCAGCCATGACAGCACCGGGGAGCTGTTTTTT
TRBD2	TRBV4-2	NA	TRBJ2-5	CASSQDIGAGGGQETQYF	TGTGCCAGCAGCCAAGATATAGGAGCGGGAGGGGGCCAAGAGACCCAGTACTTC
TRBD2	TRBV7-2	NA	TRBJ2-2	CASSLYFLGGSGELFF	TGTGCCAGCAGCTTATATTTTTTGGGCGGGAGCGGGGAGCTGTTTTTT
TRBD1	TRBV5-1	NA	TRBJ2-1	CASSPGQVSYNEQFF	TGCGCCAGCAGCCCGGGACAGGTCTCCTACAATGAGCAGTTCTTC
TRBD2	TRBV5-1	NA	TRBJ2-3	CASSMGTSEGTDTQYF	TGCGCCAGCAGCATGGGGACTAGCGAGGGGACAGATACGCAGTATTTT
TRBD1	TRBV19	NA	TRBJ1-2	CASSIGTGHYGYTF	TGTGCCAGTAGTATAGGGACAGGGCACTATGGCTACACCTTC
NA	TRBV5-1	NA	TRBJ2-2	CASSFLSARDTGELFF	TGCGCCAGCAGCTTCCTCTCAGCGCGGGACACCGGGGAGCTGTTTTTT
NA	TRBV2	NA	TRBJ2-3	CASSPNVVGVGIDTQYF	TGTGCCAGCAGTCCCAACGTGGTAGGGGTGGGAATAGATACGCAGTATTTT
NA	TRBV6-1	NA	TRBJ1-4	CASSVSSSNEKLFF	TGTGCCAGCAGTGTTAGCAGCTCTAATGAAAAACTGTTTTTT
NA	TRBV5-5	NA	TRBJ2-3	CASSSPGGPSTDTQYF	TGTGCCAGCAGCTCCCCAGGAGGGCCCAGCACAGATACGCAGTATTTT
TRBD2	TRBV6-1	once	TRBJ2-1	CASSEEGGRSEQFF	TGTGCCAGCAGTGAGGAAGGCGGGAGAAGTGAGCAGTTCTTC
NA	TRBV29-1	NA	TRBJ2-1	CSVVGGKSEQFF	TGCAGCGTTGTTGGCGGGAAGAGTGAGCAGTTCTTC
NA	TRBV5-5	NA	TRBJ2-7	CASRWRGSYEQYF	TGTGCCAGCCGGTGGAGAGGCTCCTACGAGCAGTACTTC
NA	TRBV7-2	NA	TRBJ2-1	CASSLWGLADNEQFF	TGTGCCAGCAGCCTATGGGGTCTAGCAGACAATGAGCAGTTCTTC
NA	TRBV4-3	NA	TRBJ1-4	CASSQEGQGNEKLFF	TGCGCCAGCAGCCAAGAAGGTCAGGGAAATGAAAAACTGTTTTTT
NA	TRBV14	NA	TRBJ2-7	CASSQDSAGRSKGEQYF	TGTGCCAGCAGCCAAGATTCCGCCGGGAGAAGTAAGGGCGAGCAGTACTTC
NA	TRBV28	NA	TRBJ1-4	CASSSTKQGVLFF	TGTGCCAGCAGTTCCACGAAACAGGGCGTACTGTTTTTT
TRBD2	TRBV27	NA	TRBJ2-1	CASSSVAGGANEQFF	TGTGCCAGCAGTTCCGTAGCGGGAGGAGCCAATGAGCAGTTCTTC
TRBD1	TRBV4-1	NA	TRBJ1-5	CASSQTGDIYQPQHF	TGCGCCAGCAGCCAGACAGGGGACATATATCAGCCCCAGCATTTT
TRBD1	TRBV5-1	NA	TRBJ1-1	CASSLTGAATEAFF	TGCGCCAGCAGCTTGACAGGGGCTGCGACTGAAGCTTTCTTT
NA	TRBV29-1	NA	TRBJ2-1	CSVNSWREAPFF	TGCAGCGTTAACTCCTGGCGGGAAGCTCCGTTCTTC
NA	TRBV7-2	NA	TRBJ2-1	CASSLDSYNEQFF	TGTGCCAGCAGCTTGGACTCATACAATGAGCAGTTCTTC
NA	TRBV2	NA	TRBJ1-5	CASRLDTSNQPQHF	TGTGCCAGCAGATTGGACACCTCGAATCAGCCCCAGCATTTT
TRBD1	TRBV6-5	NA	TRBJ2-2	CAVQRGTGISGELFF	TGTGCTGTCCAAAGAGGGACAGGGATTTCGGGGGAGCTGTTTTTT
NA	TRBV4-3	NA	TRBJ2-1	CASSQESGTNSYNEQFF	TGCGCCAGCAGCCAAGAGAGTGGGACAAACTCCTACAATGAGCAGTTCTTC
TRBD1	TRBV29-1	NA	TRBJ2-2	CSGRDSYRPELFF	TGCAGCGGCCGGGACAGCTACCGACCGGAGCTGTTTTTT
TRBD2	TRBV29-1	once	TRBJ2-3	CSVWTSGKFIASTDTQYF	TGCAGCGTTTGGACTAGCGGAAAATTCATAGCTAGCACAGATACGCAGTATTTT
TRBD1	TRBV30	once	TRBJ2-1	CAWSKRTGGTYNEQFF	TGTGCCTGGAGCAAACGGACAGGGGGGACCTACAATGAGCAGTTCTTC